This note documents a single T cell receptor beta chain sequence. Sequencing used immunoSEQ multiplex PCR; TCRdb keeps in-frame clones, though not all of them. Among 120,000 to 150,000 clones listed, around 89% were seen once. The record originates from a study of blood T cell repertoires in COVID-19. Study as a whole: The United States, Italy and Spain provided the acute and convalescent COVID-19 samples. Sources were T cells, B-cell-depleted T cells, or PBMCs; the material itself was cDNA or gDNA.

Followed over time, Seattle patients had been enrolled while infection was active. This TCR was sampled from a man aged 18 to 29 with COVID-19, enrolled during active disease. The sequenced material came from peripheral blood.

The CDR3 is CASSLQGSSYEQYF. The CDR3 region has the DNA TGTGCCAGCAGCTTACAGGGGAGCTCCTACGAGCAGTACTTC. V is TRBV11-2 and J is TRBJ2-7; maybe TRBD1 (6 bases). The CDR3 loop spans 14 amino acids. Germline-derived CDR1 and CDR2 are SGHAT and FQNNGV. V lost 2 bases and J lost 0, with 8 bases in between. Full variable domain (missing parts from reference TRBV11-2 and TRBJ2-7): EAGVAQSPRYKIIEKRQSVAFWCNPISGHATLYWYQQILGQGPKLLIQFQNNGVVDDSQLPKDRFSAERLKGVDSTLKIQPAKLEDSAVYLCASSLQGSSYEQYFGPGTRLTVT.